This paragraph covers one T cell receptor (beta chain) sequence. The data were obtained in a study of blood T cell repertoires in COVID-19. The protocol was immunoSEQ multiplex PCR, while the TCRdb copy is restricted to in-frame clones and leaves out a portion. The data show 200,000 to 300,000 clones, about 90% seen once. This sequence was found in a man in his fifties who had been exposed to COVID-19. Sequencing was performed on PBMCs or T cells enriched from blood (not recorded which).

The CDR3 nucleotides are TGTGCCAGTAGTATCAGGACAGGGGGCACCGGGGAGCTGTTTTTT. Translation: CASSIRTGGTGELFF. V and J are TRBV19 and TRBJ2-2, with 10 nucleotides matching TRBD1. V lost 3 bases, J lost 4 bases, and 2 bases stayed unmatched. Germline loops: CDR1 LNHDA, CDR2 SQIVND (reference sequence). The CDR3 extends over 15 amino acids.